A single sample is the source of the 18 T cell receptor beta chains below, sequenced in a study of blood T cells in healthy people across ages. It was with a sample-barcoded 5' primer and a J-beta primer mix that a second PCR of about 6 to 12 cycles was run. MiXCR, run by TCRdb on the 5' RACE reads, gives a single entry per CDR3 protein. Of 750,000 to 950,000 distinct CDR3 sequences listed, 53% were seen once; the top ten hold about 38%. The specimen was blood. These receptors all stem from an older man in good health.

The J gene is TRBJ2-3, the V gene TRBV11-2, with 9 bases fitting TRBD1. The CDR3 is made up of 18 amino acids. The germline CDR1 and CDR2 sequences are SGHAT and FQNNGV. Trimming at V came to 0 bases and at J to 14 bases, leaving 21 bases not matched to a gene. CDR3 region: CASSLEIGQGTRKRYAYF. CDR3 DNA: TGTGCCAGCAGCTTAGAAATCGGACAGGGGACGAGGAAAAGATACGCGTATTTT.

The table lists this clonotype with many counts. The V call is TRBV27, the J call TRBJ2-6, with D possibly called TRBD1 or TRBD2 (5 bases each). The CDR3 is 15 amino acids. Per the germline V gene, CDR1 is MNHEY and CDR2 is SMNVEV (reference sequence). V lost 2 bases to trimming and J lost 4 bases, with 9 bases between them. The CDR3 DNA reads as TGTGCCAGCAGTTTAGTCGGGACCGGGGCCAACGTCCTGACTTTC. It codes for CASSLVGTGANVLTF.

The V call is TRBV6-5, the J call TRBJ2-5; possible D gene TRBD1, 6 bases. The V and J ends lost 3 bases and 11 bases respectively, with 25 bases between them. The CDR3 runs 16 residues. Germline V gives CDR1 MNHEY, CDR2 SVGAGI. The CDR3 spells CASSYLGASSYNEQYF. CDR3 bases: TGTGCCAGCAGTTATTTGGGGGCAAGCTCCTACAATGAGCAGTACTTC.

This sequence joins TRBV28 and TRBJ2-5, with TRBD1 identical over 8 bases. The J call may be wrong; the DNA end is better matched by TRBJ2-7. Germline lookup yields CDR1 MDHEN and CDR2 SYDVKM. The CDR3 extends over 16 amino acids. The DNA for the CDR3 is TGTGCCAGCAGTTTAAGTAGGACAGGGATAGGGAACGAGCAGTACTTC. The encoded protein is CASSLSRTGIGNEQYF.

The V and J genes are TRBV3-1 and TRBJ2-7, with 7 nucleotides matching TRBD2. CDR1 is LGHDT, CDR2 YNNKEL, per germline (reference sequence). This CDR3 has 17 amino acids. The J segment lost 5 bases and the V segment lost 1 base, leaving 14 bases of the junction unmatched. In DNA, the CDR3 is TGTGCCAGCAGCCAAGGTTCGATGGCGGGAGATTGGAACGAGCAGTACTTC. It codes for CASSQGSMAGDWNEQYF.

This chain uses TRBV5-6 with TRBJ2-4; no clear D. V gave up 1 base and J gave up 1 base, with 15 bases separating them. CDR3 length: 17 residues. Per germline, CDR1 SGHDT and CDR2 YYEEEE. The CDR3 here is CASSLTIEKVAKNIQYF. The CDR3 DNA reads TGTGCCAGCAGCTTGACTATCGAGAAGGTTGCCAAAAACATTCAGTACTTC.

This sequence joins TRBV20-1 and TRBJ2-1, with 14 bases fitting TRBD2. The CDR3 runs to 14 residues. CDR1 is DFQATT and CDR2 is SNEGSKA in the germline V gene (reference sequence). Trimming at V came to 5 bases and at J to 10 bases, leaving 7 bases not matched to a gene. CDR3 DNA: TGCAGTGCTGGGACTAGCGGGAGTTTTAGCGAGCAGTTCTTC. This sequence encodes CSAGTSGSFSEQFF.

In this sample, this clonotype turned up a few times. V usage is TRBV7-3 and J usage is TRBJ2-5; 10 nucleotides line up with TRBD2. The CDR3 loop spans 15 amino acids. Germline lookup yields CDR1 SGHTA and CDR2 FQGTGA. With V trimmed by 5 bases and J by 5 bases, 8 bases remained unmatched. In DNA form, the CDR3 reads TGTGCCAGCAGCCCCGCTAGCGGGAGTTTTGAGACCCAGTACTTC. It yields the protein CASSPASGSFETQYF.

The rearrangement uses TRBV27 and TRBJ2-1, with TRBD2 matching over 8 bases. This CDR3 spans 15 amino acids. CDR1 is MNHEY, CDR2 SMNVEV, per germline (reference sequence). The V gene end was trimmed by 3 bases and the J gene end by 3 bases; junction bases not matched to a gene: 4. The DNA of the CDR3 is TGTGCCAGCAGTTTCGCGGGAGGACTCTACAATGAGCAGTTCTTC. This encodes CASSFAGGLYNEQFF.

The chain links TRBV28 to TRBJ2-7; 11 bases are shared with TRBD2. V gave up 5 bases and J gave up 5 bases; unmatched junction bases: 5. The CDR3 covers 14 residues. Germline CDR1 and CDR2: MDHEN and SYDVKM. Here the CDR3 DNA reads TGTGCCAGCAGTCGACTAGCGGGAACCGACGAGCAGTACTTC. This encodes CASSRLAGTDEQYF.

This clonotype is medium-sized. This chain connects TRBV27 to TRBJ2-3; D may be TRBD2 (5 bases). V lost 6 bases, J lost 14 bases, and 24 bases lay in between. Looked up from germline, CDR1 is MNHEY and CDR2 is SMNVEV (reference sequence). The CDR3 has 14 residues. The CDR3 bases are TGTGCCAGCAGCACTCCCACGGGAAGTTCTCGCGCGTATTTT. Protein product: CASSTPTGSSRAYF.

The chain uses TRBV10-3 and TRBJ1-2; unclear D gene. The CDR3 is 15 amino acids. V was shortened by 4 bases and J by 8 bases, with 20 bases between the two germline ends. The germline V gene encodes CDR1 ENHRY and CDR2 SYGVKD. Written as DNA, the CDR3 is TGTGCCATCAGTGCGCCAGATCGACTGTTGGGGGGCTACACCTTC. Its translation is CAISAPDRLLGGYTF.

J is TRBJ1-1 and V is TRBV4-1; maybe TRBD1 (6 bases). V lost 6 bases, J lost 6 bases, and 20 bases lay in between. The V gene's germline CDR1 is MGHRA and CDR2 YSYEKL. This CDR3 has 15 residues. As DNA, the CDR3 is TGCGCCAGCAGACGGATACAGGGTCCGCCTTCTGAAGCTTTCTTT. This sequence encodes CASRRIQGPPSEAFF.

This clonotype was counted a few times. The gene calls are TRBV2 and TRBJ2-1; the match to TRBD2 covers 8 bases. V was pared by 6 bases and J by 8 bases, with 12 bases of the junction left unmatched. The CDR3 totals 15 residues. Germline-derived CDR1 and CDR2 are SNHLY and FYNNEI. CDR3 bases: TGTGCCAGCAGAGTAGCGGGGACCTTTAACCATGAGCAGTTCTTC. The encoded protein is CASRVAGTFNHEQFF.

The genes are TRBV20-1 and TRBJ2-5; 8 nucleotides align to TRBD2. The better agreement between TRBJ2-7 and the DNA end casts doubt on the J call. There are 14 residues in the CDR3. Germline lookup yields CDR1 DFQATT and CDR2 SNEGSKA (reference sequence). CDR3 nucleotides: TGCAGTGCTAGCGGGCTAGCGGGCTTCTACGAGCAGTACTTC. This codes for CSASGLAGFYEQYF.

The CDR3 loop is CSVVKGTYEQYF. CDR3 bases: TGCAGCGTTGTAAAGGGAACCTACGAGCAGTACTTC. This chain connects TRBV29-1 to TRBJ2-7; unclear D gene. Germline-derived CDR1 and CDR2 are SQVTM and ANQGSEA. This CDR3 has 12 residues. Trimming took 4 bases from V and 2 from J, leaving 9 bases between them.

This chain links TRBV6-6 with TRBJ2-3, with D possibly matching TRBD2 (5 bases). Germline values: CDR1 MNHNY, CDR2 SVGAGI (reference sequence). Trimming left V 6 bases short and J 4 bases short, with 23 bases between. The CDR3 is 17 amino acids. As DNA, the CDR3 is TGTGCCAGCAGGCCACCCTTAGCCGGAGGAAGTGCAGATACGCAGTATTTT. Translated: CASRPPLAGGSADTQYF.

The chain joins TRBV20-1 to TRBJ2-7; D is unclear. The J call is in doubt because the DNA end fits TRBJ2-5 better. Germline CDR1 DFQATT, CDR2 SNEGSKA (reference sequence). This CDR3 contains 10 residues. DNA for the CDR3: TGCAGCCCTAAAAGGGAGACCCAGTACTTC. This gives the protein CSPKRETQYF.